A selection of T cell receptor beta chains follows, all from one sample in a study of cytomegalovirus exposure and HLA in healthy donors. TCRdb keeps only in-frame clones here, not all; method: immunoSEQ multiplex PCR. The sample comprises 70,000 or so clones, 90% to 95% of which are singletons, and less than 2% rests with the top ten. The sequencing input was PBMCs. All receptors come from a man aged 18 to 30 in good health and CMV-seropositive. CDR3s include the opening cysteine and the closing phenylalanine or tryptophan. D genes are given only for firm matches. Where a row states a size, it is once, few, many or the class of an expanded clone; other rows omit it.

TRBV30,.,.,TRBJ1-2,CAWSVHWPGEIYGYTF,TGTGCCTGGAGTGTACATTGGCCAGGGGAGATCTATGGCTACACCTTC
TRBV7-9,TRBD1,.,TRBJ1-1,CASSLPQGRLEAFF,TGTGCCAGCAGCTTACCACAGGGGAGGCTTGAAGCTTTCTTT
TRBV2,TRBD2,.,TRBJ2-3,CASTGLVVPDTQYF,TGTGCCAGCACCGGACTAGTGGTCCCAGATACGCAGTATTTT
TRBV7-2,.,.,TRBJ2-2,CASSLGGGTGELFF,TGTGCCAGCAGCTTAGGTGGAGGCACCGGGGAGCTGTTTTTT
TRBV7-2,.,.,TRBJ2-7,CASSSLYEQYF,TGTGCCAGCAGCTCATTGTACGAGCAGTACTTC
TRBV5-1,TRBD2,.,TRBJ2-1,CASRTTSGYNEQFF,TGCGCCAGCAGAACTACTAGCGGCTACAATGAGCAGTTCTTC
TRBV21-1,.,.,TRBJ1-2,CASSKVRPRVFGYTF,TGTGCCAGCAGCAAAGTTCGACCCCGGGTATTTGGCTACACCTTC
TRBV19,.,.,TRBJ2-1,CASSTINSGGNEQFF,TGTGCCAGTAGTACGATTAACTCCGGGGGCAATGAGCAGTTCTTC
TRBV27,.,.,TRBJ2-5,CASTSTDQETQYF,TGTGCCAGCACCAGCACAGACCAAGAGACCCAGTACTTC
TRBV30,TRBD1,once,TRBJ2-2,CAWSRGQGRGTGELFF,TGTGCCTGGAGTCGCGGACAGGGGCGCGGAACCGGGGAGCTGTTTTTT
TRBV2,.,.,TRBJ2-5,CASSPQGETQYF,TGTGCCAGCAGTCCACAGGGAGAGACCCAGTACTTC
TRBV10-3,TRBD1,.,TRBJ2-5,CAIKGQQETQYF,TGTGCCATCAAGGGACAGCAAGAGACCCAGTACTTC
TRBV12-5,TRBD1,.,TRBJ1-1,CASGFFVGVTGTNTEAFF,TGTGCTAGTGGTTTTTTTGTCGGGGTGACAGGGACTAACACTGAAGCTTTCTTT
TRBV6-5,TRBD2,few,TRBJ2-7,CASSYWASGSNEQYF,TGTGCCAGCAGTTACTGGGCTAGCGGGAGTAACGAGCAGTACTTC
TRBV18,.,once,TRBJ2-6,CASSPTTASGANVLTF,TGTGCCAGCTCACCTACGACAGCCTCTGGGGCCAACGTCCTGACTTTC
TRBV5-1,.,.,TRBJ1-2,CASSLRTGGGAIYGYTF,TGCGCCAGCAGCTTAAGAACTGGAGGAGGAGCGATATATGGCTACACCTTC
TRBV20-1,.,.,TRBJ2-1,CSTSIPQFF,TGCAGTACATCAATTCCTCAGTTCTTC
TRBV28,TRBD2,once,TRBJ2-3,CASALREGSDTQYF,TGTGCCAGCGCCCTCAGGGAGGGATCAGATACGCAGTATTTT
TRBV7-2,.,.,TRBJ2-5,CASSRQLQETQYF,TGTGCCAGCAGCCGACAGTTACAAGAGACCCAGTACTTC
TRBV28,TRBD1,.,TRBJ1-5,CASSFVQGARDNQPQHF,TGTGCCAGCAGTTTCGTACAGGGGGCGCGGGACAATCAGCCCCAGCATTTT
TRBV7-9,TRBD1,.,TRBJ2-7,CASSHGTVGREQYF,TGTGCCAGCAGCCACGGGACAGTTGGTCGCGAGCAGTACTTC
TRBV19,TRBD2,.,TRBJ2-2,CASSRLAGGIGELFF,TGTGCCAGTAGTAGACTAGCGGGAGGTATCGGGGAGCTGTTTTTT
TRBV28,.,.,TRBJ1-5,CASSLLREIQPQHF,TGTGCCAGCAGTTTATTACGGGAGATTCAGCCCCAGCATTTT
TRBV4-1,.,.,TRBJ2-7,CASSQGDIGTEREQYF,TGCGCCAGCAGCCAAGGGGATATAGGGACTGAAAGAGAGCAGTACTTC
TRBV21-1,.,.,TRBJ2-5,CASTIQGDQETQYF,TGTGCCAGCACCATCCAAGGGGACCAAGAGACCCAGTACTTC
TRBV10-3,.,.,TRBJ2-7,CAISEEVVDQIYEQYF,TGTGCCATCAGTGAGGAGGTCGTTGACCAAATTTACGAGCAGTACTTC
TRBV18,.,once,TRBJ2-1,CASSPGGADEQFF,TGTGCCAGCTCACCGGGGGGGGCCGATGAGCAGTTCTTC
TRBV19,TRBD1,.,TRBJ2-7,CASSTLTTTGSEQYF,TGTGCCAGTAGTACCTTGACCACGACAGGGTCCGAGCAGTACTTC
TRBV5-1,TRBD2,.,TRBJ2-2,CASSFLAGVDTGELFF,TGCGCCAGCAGCTTTCTAGCGGGAGTTGACACCGGGGAGCTGTTTTTT
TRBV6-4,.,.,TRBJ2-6,CASSAGTTGANVLTF,TGTGCCAGCAGTGCCGGGACAACTGGGGCCAACGTCCTGACTTTC
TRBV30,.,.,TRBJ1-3,CAVAIAGSGNTIYF,TGTGCCGTAGCGATCGCGGGCTCTGGAAACACCATATATTTT
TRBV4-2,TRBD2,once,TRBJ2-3,CASSQVLAGKEQGTQYF,TGTGCCAGCAGCCAAGTGTTAGCGGGAAAGGAGCAGGGTACGCAGTATTTT
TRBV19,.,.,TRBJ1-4,CASSFRGLRSILQEKLFF,TGTGCCAGTAGCTTTAGAGGTCTACGGTCGATCCTTCAAGAAAAACTGTTTTTT
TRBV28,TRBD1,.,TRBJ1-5,CASSSPDRGSNQPQHF,TGTGCCAGCAGCTCCCCGGACAGGGGGAGCAATCAGCCCCAGCATTTT
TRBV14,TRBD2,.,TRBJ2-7,CASSQGPSGSSYEQYF,TGTGCCAGCAGCCAAGGTCCGAGCGGGAGCTCCTACGAGCAGTACTTC
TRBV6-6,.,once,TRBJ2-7,CASSYEAGVGYEQYF,TGTGCCAGCAGTTATGAGGCAGGGGTGGGATACGAGCAGTACTTC
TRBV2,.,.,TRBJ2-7,CASRRLRGSSYEQYF,TGTGCCAGCAGGCGCCTTAGGGGCTCCTCCTACGAGCAGTACTTC
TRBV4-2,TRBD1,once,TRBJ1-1,CASSPHTAGTANTEAFF,TGTGCCAGCAGCCCCCACACAGCCGGGACAGCGAACACTGAAGCTTTCTTT
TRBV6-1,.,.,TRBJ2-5,CASSSGRNQETQYF,TGTGCCAGCAGTTCCGGCAGGAACCAAGAGACCCAGTACTTC
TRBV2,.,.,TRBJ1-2,CASSEGRGDYGYTF,TGTGCCAGCAGTGAAGGCAGGGGTGACTATGGCTACACCTTC
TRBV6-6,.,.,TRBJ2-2,CASKAQGVTGELFF,TGTGCCAGCAAGGCACAGGGAGTGACCGGGGAGCTGTTTTTT
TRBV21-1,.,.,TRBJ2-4,CASSAGLCKNIQYF,TGTGCCAGCAGTGCAGGGCTATGCAAAAACATTCAGTACTTC
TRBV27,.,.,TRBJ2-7,CASSSGHQQYF,TGTGCCAGCAGTTCGGGACACCAGCAGTACTTC
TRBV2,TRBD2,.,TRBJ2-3,CASSHSLAGVTDTQYF,TGTGCCAGCAGCCACAGCCTAGCGGGAGTGACAGATACGCAGTATTTT
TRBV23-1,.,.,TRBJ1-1,CASSQSRETQNTEAFF,TGCGCCAGCAGTCAATCTAGGGAGACACAGAACACTGAAGCTTTCTTT
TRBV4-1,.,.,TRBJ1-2,CASSHPESRQLLYGYTF,TGCGCCAGCAGCCACCCTGAGTCGCGACAGCTACTTTATGGCTACACCTTC
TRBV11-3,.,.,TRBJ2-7,CASSLGGLSYEQYF,TGTGCCAGCAGCTTAGGCGGACTTTCCTACGAGCAGTACTTC
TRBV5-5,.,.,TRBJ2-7,CASSPSSYEQYF,TGTGCCAGCAGCCCTTCGTCCTACGAGCAGTACTTC
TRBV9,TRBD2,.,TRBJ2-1,CASSSSREGLNEQFF,TGTGCCAGCAGCTCCTCACGGGAGGGCCTCAATGAGCAGTTCTTC
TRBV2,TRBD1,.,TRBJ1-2,CASRGTGASNYGYTF,TGTGCCAGCAGGGGGACAGGGGCATCCAACTATGGCTACACCTTC
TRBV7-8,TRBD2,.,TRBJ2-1,CASSLAFLAGSNNEQFF,TGTGCCAGCAGCTTAGCGTTCCTAGCGGGGTCAAACAATGAGCAGTTCTTC
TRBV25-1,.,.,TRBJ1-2,CASSPNREGGYTF,TGTGCCAGCAGTCCAAACAGGGAAGGTGGCTACACCTTC
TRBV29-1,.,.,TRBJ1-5,CSVEVGGNQPQHF,TGCAGCGTTGAAGTGGGAGGCAATCAGCCCCAGCATTTT
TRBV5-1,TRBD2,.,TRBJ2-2,CASSPIGTSGTGELFF,TGCGCCAGCAGCCCCATTGGGACTAGCGGCACCGGGGAGCTGTTTTTT
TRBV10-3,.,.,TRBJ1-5,CAISDRVGQPQHF,TGTGCCATCAGTGACAGGGTAGGTCAGCCCCAGCATTTT
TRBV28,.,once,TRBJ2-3,CASSSGTAQRTDTQYF,TGTGCCAGCAGTTCAGGGACTGCCCAACGCACAGATACGCAGTATTTT
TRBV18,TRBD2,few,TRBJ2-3,CASSPLAGTRQGDTQYF,TGTGCCAGCTCACCCCTAGCGGGAACACGCCAGGGAGATACGCAGTATTTT
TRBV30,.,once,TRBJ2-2,CAWEYTVNTGELFF,TGTGCCTGGGAATATACAGTGAACACCGGGGAGCTGTTTTTT
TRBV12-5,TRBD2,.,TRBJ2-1,CASGLGVTSGLDEQFF,TGTGCTAGTGGTCTTGGGGTGACTAGCGGCTTGGATGAGCAGTTCTTC